One sample yielded the 18 T cell receptor beta chains listed below, sequenced in a study of identical twins. From the 5' RACE reads, TCRdb called clonotypes with MiXCR, one entry per CDR3 protein. The repertoire holds some 900,000 distinct CDR3 sequences, 9% to 15% seen once, with around 1.6% in the top ten. These data also featured in a second study, about yellow fever vaccine responses in identical twins.

The sequenced sample was PBMCs. These receptors all stem from a woman aged 18-29 years in good health.

In this sample, this clonotype turned up many times. The chain has TRBV29-1 and TRBJ2-5; maybe TRBD1 (5 bases). The CDR3 extends over 14 amino acids. The V end was cut by 7 bases, the J end by 4 bases, with 19 bases between. The germline CDR1 and CDR2 sequences are SQVTM and ANQGSEA. DNA for the CDR3: TGCAGCGCCCAAGTCCTTGGGGCCGGAGAGACCCAGTACTTC. Amino acids: CSAQVLGAGETQYF.

The chain combines TRBV4-1 with TRBJ2-5; TRBD1 might be the D (5 bases). Germline lookup yields CDR1 MGHRA and CDR2 YSYEKL. V lost 1 base and J 5 bases, leaving 20 bases between the germline ends. CDR3 length: 17 amino acids. The CDR3 DNA sequence: TGCGCCAGCAGCCAAGTTTTTGAGTGGGGCCTCGGGGAGACCCAGTACTTC. Translating gives CASSQVFEWGLGETQYF.

The table lists this clonotype with a few counts. This chain connects TRBV12-3 or TRBV12-4 to TRBJ2-1; D unclear. The CDR3 is made up of 13 amino acids. The V and J ends lost 3 bases and 6 bases respectively, with 9 bases between them. The CDR3 protein is CASSFRRSNEQFF. The CDR3 DNA follows: TGTGCCAGCAGTTTTCGAAGAAGCAATGAGCAGTTCTTC.

This clonotype was detected only a few times. The chain recombines TRBV28 with TRBJ1-5; TRBD1 might be the D (6 bases). V lost 6 bases and J 5 bases, leaving 17 bases between the germline ends. Germline assignment: CDR1 MDHEN and CDR2 SYDVKM. This CDR3 is built from 15 residues. Here the CDR3 DNA reads TGTGCCAGCAGCCCCCCACAGGGAACGGATCAGCCCCAGCATTTT. Amino acids: CASSPPQGTDQPQHF.

The rearrangement joins TRBV4-1 to TRBJ2-1; 14 bases match TRBD2. This CDR3 contains 17 residues. V was pared by 3 bases and J by 7 bases, with 8 bases of the junction left unmatched. Per the germline V gene, CDR1 is MGHRA and CDR2 is YSYEKL. The CDR3 loop reads CASSHPGTSGSGNEQFF. The CDR3 DNA follows: TGCGCCAGCAGCCATCCCGGGACTAGCGGGAGTGGGAATGAGCAGTTCTTC.

In this sample, this clonotype turned up a few times. V is TRBV12-3 or TRBV12-4 and J is TRBJ2-1, with 8 bases fitting TRBD2. V shed 5 bases and J 3 bases; nucleotides not matched to a gene: 9. The CDR3 runs 16 residues. CDR3 in amino acids: CASSPRTSPFYNEQFF. The CDR3 DNA sequence: TGTGCCAGCAGTCCTCGGACTAGCCCATTCTACAATGAGCAGTTCTTC.

The genes are TRBV6-1 and TRBJ2-2; 12 bases are a match to TRBD2. This CDR3 has 17 residues. CDR1 is MNHNS and CDR2 is SASEGT in the germline V gene. Trimming removed 4 bases from V and 3 bases from J; junction bases left unmatched: 6. DNA for the CDR3: TGTGCCAGCAGTGCGACTAGCGGGGGAGAGTACACCGGGGAGCTGTTTTTT. It codes for CASSATSGGEYTGELFF.

This clonotype was counted at least ten times. A read error may account for a junction end that differs from germline. The chain uses TRBV5-1 and TRBJ2-1; weak D call: TRBD2 (6 bases). CDR3 length: 16 amino acids. CDR1 SGHRS and CDR2 YFSETQ come from the germline V gene. The CDR3 DNA sequence: TGTGCCAGCAGCTTAGCCGGGACTGGCGGATACAATGAGCAGTTCTTC. Encoded protein: CASSLAGTGGYNEQFF.

This clonotype was counted between two and nine times. This chain links TRBV29-1 with TRBJ1-1; tentatively, D is TRBD1 (5 bases). V lost 7 bases, J lost 7 bases, and 10 bases lay in between. This CDR3 spans 10 amino acids. CDR1 is SQVTM, CDR2 ANQGSEA, per germline. This chain's CDR3 is CSAGTVEAFF. The CDR3 DNA follows: TGCAGCGCCGGGACGGTTGAAGCTTTCTTT. The full variable domain, in which reference TRBV29-1 and TRBJ1-1 provide the parts outside the CDR3, is SAVISQKPSRDICQRGTSLTIQCQVDSQVTMMFWYRQQPGQSLTLIATANQGSEATYESGFVIDKFPISRPNLTFSTLTVSNMSPEDSSIYLCSAGTVEAFFGQGTRLTVV.

V is TRBV7-8 and J is TRBJ2-7; TRBD2 aligns across 11 bases. The V gene's germline CDR1 is SGHVS and CDR2 FQNEAQ. V gave up 5 bases and J gave up 4 bases; unmatched junction bases: 7. CDR3 size: 15 residues. CDR3 sequence: CASSPTGTSGYEQYF. The CDR3 DNA reads TGTGCCAGCAGCCCCACCGGGACTAGCGGTTACGAGCAGTACTTC.

This clonotype was seen only a few times. The genes are TRBV12-3 or TRBV12-4 and TRBJ1-2, with D possibly TRBD1 on 6 matching bases. V was cut by 6 bases and J by 7 bases, with 18 bases left in between. This CDR3 contains 14 residues. This CDR3 reads CASSPVSRGPGYTF. The CDR3 DNA follows: TGTGCCAGCAGCCCCGTTAGCAGGGGTCCTGGCTACACCTTC.

This clonotype was recorded only once. The chain recombines TRBV5-1 with TRBJ2-5; TRBD2 agrees at 13 bases. This CDR3 is 17 amino acids long. J lost 3 bases, V lost 4 bases, and 9 bases had no gene match. Germline values: CDR1 SGHRS, CDR2 YFSETQ. The CDR3 loop is CASSPGAGLAGEETQYF. In DNA, the CDR3 is TGCGCCAGCAGCCCCGGGGCCGGACTAGCGGGGGAAGAGACCCAGTACTTC.

This sequence joins TRBV20-1 and TRBJ2-3; D gene uncertain. CDR1 is DFQATT and CDR2 is SNEGSKA in the germline V gene (reference sequence). The CDR3 is made up of 15 amino acids. The ends were cut back, 0 bases at V and 2 bases at J, with 12 bases in the middle. For the CDR3, the DNA is TGCAGTGCTAGAGATCCAGTCCGCGCCACAGATACGCAGTATTTT. It translates to CSARDPVRATDTQYF.

This clonotype was seen more than once but under ten times. The chain has TRBV10-3 and TRBJ1-5; D is unclear. CDR3 length equals 15 residues. Trimming left V 0 bases short and J 6 bases short, with 12 bases between. The germline V gene has CDR1 ENHRY and CDR2 SYGVKD. CDR3 DNA: TGTGCCATCAGTGAGTCACGACCGCTGGCTCAGCCCCAGCATTTT. Protein: CAISESRPLAQPQHF.

The chain combines TRBV6-5 with TRBJ1-1; tentatively, D is TRBD1 (6 bases). The CDR3 totals 15 residues. Germline V gives CDR1 MNHEY, CDR2 SVGAGI. The V gene lost 2 bases and the J gene lost 1 base, with 11 bases spanning the gap. CDR3 residues: CASSYRGTTNTEAFF. In nucleotides, the CDR3 is TGTGCCAGCAGTTACAGGGGGACAACGAACACTGAAGCTTTCTTT.

This clonotype was recorded at least ten times. The chain is built from TRBV12-3 or TRBV12-4 and TRBJ1-2, with D hard to call. V gave up 0 bases and J gave up 8 bases, with 10 bases separating them. The CDR3 runs to 13 residues. The CDR3 here is CASSLAGVLGYTF. The CDR3 DNA sequence: TGTGCCAGCAGTTTAGCGGGAGTTCTAGGCTACACCTTC.

The rearrangement uses TRBV6-6 and TRBJ2-5, with 8 bases matching TRBD1. CDR3 length equals 13 residues. Germline trimming cut 7 bases from V and 5 bases from J; bases unmatched to any gene: 6. Germline CDR1 is MNHNY and CDR2 is SVGAGI (reference sequence). CDR3: CASMTGVGETQYF. The CDR3 bases are TGTGCCAGCATGACAGGGGTTGGGGAGACCCAGTACTTC.

This rearrangement joins TRBV20-1 to TRBJ2-2; D is ambiguous. The CDR3 is 13 residues long. Germline V lookup: CDR1 DFQATT, CDR2 SNEGSKA (reference sequence). V lost 3 bases and J 5 bases, leaving 10 bases between the germline ends. CDR3 amino acids: CSARLHSTGELFF. The CDR3 DNA sequence: TGCAGTGCTAGGTTACATTCTACCGGGGAGCTGTTTTTT.